This section outlines one T cell receptor beta chain sequence together with its context. No antigen is known for it. This record belongs to a study of CD4 T cells in relation to SARS-CoV-2 and coronaviruses. This table comes from immunoSEQ multiplex PCR, and its TCRdb copy is limited to in-frame clones, with some not included. The sample yields 15,000 to 20,000 clones, around 78% seen once. Unexposed donor CD4+ T cells date from about 2011-2018, before the COVID-19 pandemic. After approximately 10 days of culture, CD4+ T cells were isolated. Unexposed-donor CD4+ T cells were probed with SARS-CoV-2 S/N and four cold-coronavirus spikes, cells permitting. Between the trimmed V and J ends, which lost 3 bases and 4 bases, there was a span of 13 bases. The CDR3 is 15 residues long. The germline CDR1 and CDR2 sequences are LNHDA and SQIVND (reference sequence).

The V call is TRBV19, the J call TRBJ2-1; tentative D call: TRBD2 (5 bases). The origin of this receptor is a human donor in good health. Material for sequencing was CD4+ T cells from PBMCs, cultured in vitro. CDR3 bases: TGTGCCAGTAGTATGGCGTGGGAGCAGTACAATGAGCAGTTCTTC. It encodes CASSMAWEQYNEQFF.